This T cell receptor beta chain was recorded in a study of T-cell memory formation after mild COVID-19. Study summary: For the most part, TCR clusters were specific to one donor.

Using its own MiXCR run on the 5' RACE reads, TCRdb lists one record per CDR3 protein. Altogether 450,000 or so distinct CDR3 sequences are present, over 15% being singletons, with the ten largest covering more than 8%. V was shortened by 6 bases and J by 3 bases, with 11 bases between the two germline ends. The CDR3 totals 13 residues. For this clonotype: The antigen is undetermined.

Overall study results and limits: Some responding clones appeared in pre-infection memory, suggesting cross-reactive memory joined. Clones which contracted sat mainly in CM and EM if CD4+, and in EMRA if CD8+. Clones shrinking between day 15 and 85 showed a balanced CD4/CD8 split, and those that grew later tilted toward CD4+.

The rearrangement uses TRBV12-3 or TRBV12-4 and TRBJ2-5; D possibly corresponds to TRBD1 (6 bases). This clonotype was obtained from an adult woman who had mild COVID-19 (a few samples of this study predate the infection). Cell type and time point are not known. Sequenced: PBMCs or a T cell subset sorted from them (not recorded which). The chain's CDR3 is CASRVDREETQYF. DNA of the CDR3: TGTGCCAGCAGGGTGGACAGAGAAGAGACCCAGTACTTC.